This T cell receptor (beta chain) appears in the sequencing data of a study of long-term antiretroviral therapy in people with HIV. Germline loops: CDR1 MNHEY, CDR2 SMNVEV (reference sequence). The CDR3 contains 13 residues. Trimming at V came to 7 bases and at J to 6 bases, leaving 2 bases not matched to a gene. At survey level, the immunoSEQ assay was run in its v3.0 version. TCRdb keeps only in-frame clones here, not all; method: immunoSEQ multiplex PCR. The repertoire holds over 40,000 clones, with approximately 94% as singletons. Material: unsorted PBMCs, obtained just over 9 years after starting antiretroviral therapy. This chain joins TRBV27 and TRBJ2-2, with 10 bases matching TRBD2. The sequence came from a man in his thirties or forties with HIV. CDR3 region: CASTSGGAGELFF. In DNA form, the CDR3 reads TGTGCCAGCACGAGCGGGGGGGCCGGGGAGCTGTTTTTT.